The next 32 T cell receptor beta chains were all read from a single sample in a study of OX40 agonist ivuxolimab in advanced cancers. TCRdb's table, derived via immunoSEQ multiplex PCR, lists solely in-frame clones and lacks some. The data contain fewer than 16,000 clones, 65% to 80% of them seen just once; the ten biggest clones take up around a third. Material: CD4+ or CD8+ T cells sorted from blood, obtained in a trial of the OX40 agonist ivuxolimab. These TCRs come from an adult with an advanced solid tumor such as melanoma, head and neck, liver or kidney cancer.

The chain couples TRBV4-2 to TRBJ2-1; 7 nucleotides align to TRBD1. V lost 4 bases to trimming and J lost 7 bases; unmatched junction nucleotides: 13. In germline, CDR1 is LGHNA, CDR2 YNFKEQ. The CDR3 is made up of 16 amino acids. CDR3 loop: CASSPREGGLENEQFF. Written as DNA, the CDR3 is TGTGCCAGCAGCCCCCGTGAAGGGGGCCTAGAAAATGAGCAGTTCTTC.

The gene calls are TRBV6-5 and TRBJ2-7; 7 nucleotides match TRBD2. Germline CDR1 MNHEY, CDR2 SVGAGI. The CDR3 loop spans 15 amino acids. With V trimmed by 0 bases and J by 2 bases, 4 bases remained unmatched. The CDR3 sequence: CASSYSSLAAYEQYF. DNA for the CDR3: TGTGCCAGCAGTTACTCTAGCCTAGCGGCCTACGAGCAGTACTTC.

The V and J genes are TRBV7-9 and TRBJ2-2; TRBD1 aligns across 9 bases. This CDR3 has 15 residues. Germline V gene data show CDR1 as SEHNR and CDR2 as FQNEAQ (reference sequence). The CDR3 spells CGGTWTGENTGELFF. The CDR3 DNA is TGTGGGGGTACATGGACAGGGGAAAACACCGGGGAGCTGTTTTTT.

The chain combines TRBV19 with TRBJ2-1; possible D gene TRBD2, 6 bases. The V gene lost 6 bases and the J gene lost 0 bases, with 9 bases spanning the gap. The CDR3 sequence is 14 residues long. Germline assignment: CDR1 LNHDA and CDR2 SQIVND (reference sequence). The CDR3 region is CASSERASYNEQFF. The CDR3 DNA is TGTGCCAGTAGCGAGCGGGCCTCCTACAATGAGCAGTTCTTC.

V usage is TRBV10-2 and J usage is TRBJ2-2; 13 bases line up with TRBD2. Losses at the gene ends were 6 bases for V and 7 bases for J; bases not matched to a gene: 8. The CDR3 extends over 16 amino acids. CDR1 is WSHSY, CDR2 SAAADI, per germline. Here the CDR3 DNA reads TGCGCCAGCAGACTAGCGGGAGGGGGGATTGGCGGGGAGCTGTTTTTT. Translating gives CASRLAGGGIGGELFF.

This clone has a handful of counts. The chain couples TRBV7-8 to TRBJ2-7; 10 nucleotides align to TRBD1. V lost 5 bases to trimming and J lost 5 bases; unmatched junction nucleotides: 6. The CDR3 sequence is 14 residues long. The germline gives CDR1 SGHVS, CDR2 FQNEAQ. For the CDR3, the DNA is TGTGCCAGCAGCGCTTTGACAGGGGGCGACGAGCAGTACTTC. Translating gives CASSALTGGDEQYF.

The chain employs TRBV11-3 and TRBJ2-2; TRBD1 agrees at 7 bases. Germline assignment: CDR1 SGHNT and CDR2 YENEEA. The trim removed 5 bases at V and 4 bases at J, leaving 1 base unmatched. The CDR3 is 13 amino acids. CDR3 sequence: CASSPGGTGELFF. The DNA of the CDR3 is TGTGCCAGCAGCCCAGGGGGCACCGGGGAGCTGTTTTTT. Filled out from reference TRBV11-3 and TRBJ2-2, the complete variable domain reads EAGVVQSPRYKIIEKKQPVAFWCNPISGHNTLYWYLQNLGQGPELLIRYENEEAVDDSQLPKDRFSAERLKGVDSTLKIQPAELGDSAVYLCASSPGGTGELFFGEGSRLTVL.

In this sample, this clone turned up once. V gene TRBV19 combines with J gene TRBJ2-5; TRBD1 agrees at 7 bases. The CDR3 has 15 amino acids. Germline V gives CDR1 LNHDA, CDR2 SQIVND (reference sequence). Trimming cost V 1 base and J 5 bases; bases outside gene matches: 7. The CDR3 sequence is CASSIAGQPFETQYF. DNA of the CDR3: TGTGCCAGTAGTATAGCGGGACAGCCGTTTGAGACCCAGTACTTC.

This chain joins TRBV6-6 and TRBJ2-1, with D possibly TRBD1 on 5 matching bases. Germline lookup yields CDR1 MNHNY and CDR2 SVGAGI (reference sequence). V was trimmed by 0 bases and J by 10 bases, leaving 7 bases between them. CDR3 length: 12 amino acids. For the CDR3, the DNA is TGTGCCAGCAGTTACTCACAGGTCGAGCAGTTCTTC. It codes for CASSYSQVEQFF.

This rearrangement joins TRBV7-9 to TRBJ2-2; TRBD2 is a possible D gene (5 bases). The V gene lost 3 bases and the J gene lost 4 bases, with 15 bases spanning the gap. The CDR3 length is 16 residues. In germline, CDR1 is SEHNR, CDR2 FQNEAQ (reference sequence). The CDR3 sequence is CASSLSGLRGTGELFF. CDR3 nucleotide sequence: TGTGCCAGCAGCTTGAGCGGCTTACGGGGCACCGGGGAGCTGTTTTTT.

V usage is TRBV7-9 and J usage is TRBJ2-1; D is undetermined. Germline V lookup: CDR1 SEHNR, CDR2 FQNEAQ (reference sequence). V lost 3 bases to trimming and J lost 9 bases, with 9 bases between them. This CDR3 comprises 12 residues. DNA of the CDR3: TGTGCCAGCAGCTTTGAAGCGTTTGAGCAGTTCTTC. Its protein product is CASSFEAFEQFF.

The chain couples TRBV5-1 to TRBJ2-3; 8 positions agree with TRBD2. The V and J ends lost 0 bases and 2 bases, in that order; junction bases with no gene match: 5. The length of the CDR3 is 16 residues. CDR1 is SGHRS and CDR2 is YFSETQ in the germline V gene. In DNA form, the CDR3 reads TGCGCCAGCAGCTTGGAGGTTAGCGGGGACACAGATACGCAGTATTTT. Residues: CASSLEVSGDTDTQYF.

The CDR3 region is CASSQEAGLAVREQYF. The CDR3 nucleotides read TGCGCCAGCAGCCAAGAGGCGGGACTAGCAGTTCGCGAGCAGTACTTC. The chain has TRBV4-1 and TRBJ2-7, with 9 bases fitting TRBD2. There are 16 residues in the CDR3. With V trimmed by 0 bases and J by 6 bases, 9 bases remained unmatched. CDR1 is MGHRA and CDR2 is YSYEKL in the germline V gene.

The CDR3 reads CASRAENSYNEQFF. The CDR3 DNA is TGTGCCTCTAGGGCGGAAAACTCCTACAATGAGCAGTTCTTC. This sequence joins TRBV28 and TRBJ2-1; no definite D call. Germline loops: CDR1 MDHEN, CDR2 SYDVKM. V lost 11 bases, J lost 0 bases, and 14 bases lay in between. This CDR3 is 14 amino acids long.

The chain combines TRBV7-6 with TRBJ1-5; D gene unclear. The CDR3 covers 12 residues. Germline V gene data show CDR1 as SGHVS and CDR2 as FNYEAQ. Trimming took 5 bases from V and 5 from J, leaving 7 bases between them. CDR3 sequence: CASSTEDQPQHF. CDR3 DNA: TGTGCCAGCAGCACAGAAGATCAGCCCCAGCATTTT. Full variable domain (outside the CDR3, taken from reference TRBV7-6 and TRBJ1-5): GAGVSQSPRYKVTKRGQDVALRCDPISGHVSLYWYRQALGQGPEFLTYFNYEAQQDKSGLPNDRFSAERPEGSISTLTIQRTEQRDSAMYRCASSTEDQPQHFGDGTRLSIL.

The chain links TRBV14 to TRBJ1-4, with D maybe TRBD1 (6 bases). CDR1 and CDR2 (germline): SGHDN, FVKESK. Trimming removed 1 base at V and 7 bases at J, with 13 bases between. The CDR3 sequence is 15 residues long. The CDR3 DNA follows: TGTGCCAGCAGCCAAGTCTCAGGGGAAGGTGAAAAACTGTTTTTT. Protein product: CASSQVSGEGEKLFF.

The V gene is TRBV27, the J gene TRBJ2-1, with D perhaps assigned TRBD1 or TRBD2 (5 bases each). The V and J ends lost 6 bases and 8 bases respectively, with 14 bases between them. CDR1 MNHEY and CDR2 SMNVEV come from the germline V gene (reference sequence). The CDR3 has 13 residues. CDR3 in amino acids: CASRMGEGHEQFF. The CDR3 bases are TGTGCCAGCAGGATGGGGGAAGGGCATGAGCAGTTCTTC.

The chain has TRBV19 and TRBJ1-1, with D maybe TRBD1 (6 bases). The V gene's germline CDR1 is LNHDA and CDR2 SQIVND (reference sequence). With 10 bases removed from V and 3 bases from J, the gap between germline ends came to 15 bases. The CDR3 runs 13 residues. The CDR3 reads CATFGTPYTEAFF. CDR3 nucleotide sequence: TGTGCCACCTTCGGGACACCGTACACTGAAGCTTTCTTT.

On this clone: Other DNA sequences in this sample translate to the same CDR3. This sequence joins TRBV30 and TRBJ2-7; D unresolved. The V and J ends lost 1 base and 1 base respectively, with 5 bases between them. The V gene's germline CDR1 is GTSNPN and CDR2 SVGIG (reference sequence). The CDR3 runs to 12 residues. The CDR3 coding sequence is TGTGCCTGGAGTGGGCTTTCCTACGAGCAGTACTTC. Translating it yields CAWSGLSYEQYF.

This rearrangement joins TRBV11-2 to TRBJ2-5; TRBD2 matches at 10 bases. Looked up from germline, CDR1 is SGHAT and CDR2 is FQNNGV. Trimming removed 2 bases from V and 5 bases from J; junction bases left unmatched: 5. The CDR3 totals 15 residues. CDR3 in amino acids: CASSLLAGDSETQYF. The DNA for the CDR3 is TGTGCCAGCAGCTTACTAGCGGGAGACTCTGAGACCCAGTACTTC.

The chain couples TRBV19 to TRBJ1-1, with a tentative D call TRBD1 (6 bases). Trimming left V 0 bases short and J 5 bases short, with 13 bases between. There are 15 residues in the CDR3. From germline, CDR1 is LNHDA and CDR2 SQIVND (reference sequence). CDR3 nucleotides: TGTGCCAGTAGTATAGAAGTAACAGGGTGGACTGAAGCTTTCTTT. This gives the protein CASSIEVTGWTEAFF.

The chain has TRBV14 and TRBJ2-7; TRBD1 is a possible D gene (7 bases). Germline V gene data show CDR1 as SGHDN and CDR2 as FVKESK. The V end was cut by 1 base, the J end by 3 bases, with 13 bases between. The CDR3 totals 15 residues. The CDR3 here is CASSQGRQGGYEQYF. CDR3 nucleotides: TGTGCCAGCAGCCAAGGGCGGCAGGGGGGCTACGAGCAGTACTTC. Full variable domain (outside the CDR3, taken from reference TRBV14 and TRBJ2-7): EAGVTQFPSHSVIEKGQTVTLRCDPISGHDNLYWYRRVMGKEIKFLLHFVKESKQDESGMPNNRFLAERTGGTYSTLKVQPAELEDSGVYFCASSQGRQGGYEQYFGPGTRLTVT.

The CDR3 DNA reads TGTGCCATCAGTCCCCCGCGGGTCAGTGAGCAGTTCTTC. It specifies CAISPPRVSEQFF. The rearrangement links TRBV10-3 to TRBJ2-1, with a tentative D call TRBD2 (5 bases). V lost 5 bases, J lost 9 bases, and 14 bases lay in between. Germline assignment: CDR1 ENHRY and CDR2 SYGVKD. This CDR3 spans 13 amino acids.

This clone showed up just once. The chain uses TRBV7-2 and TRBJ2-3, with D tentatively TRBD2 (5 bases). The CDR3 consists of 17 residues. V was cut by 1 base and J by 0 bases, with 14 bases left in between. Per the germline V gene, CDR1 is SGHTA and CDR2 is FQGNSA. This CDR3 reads CASSLDVTGLSTDTQYF. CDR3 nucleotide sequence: TGTGCCAGCAGCTTAGACGTGACGGGGTTGAGCACAGATACGCAGTATTTT.

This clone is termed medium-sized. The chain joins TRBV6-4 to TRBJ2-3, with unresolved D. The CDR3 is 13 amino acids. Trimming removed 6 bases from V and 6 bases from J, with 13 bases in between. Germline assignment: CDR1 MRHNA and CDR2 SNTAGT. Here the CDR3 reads CASSAAMGDTQYF. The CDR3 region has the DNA TGTGCCAGCAGCGCAGCGATGGGGGATACGCAGTATTTT.

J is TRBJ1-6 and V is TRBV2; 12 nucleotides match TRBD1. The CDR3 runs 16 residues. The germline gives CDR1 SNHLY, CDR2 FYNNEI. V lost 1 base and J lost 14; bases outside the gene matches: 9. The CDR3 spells CASSEVGTGGVLTLHF. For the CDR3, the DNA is TGTGCCAGCAGTGAAGTCGGGACAGGGGGCGTTTTAACCCTCCACTTT.

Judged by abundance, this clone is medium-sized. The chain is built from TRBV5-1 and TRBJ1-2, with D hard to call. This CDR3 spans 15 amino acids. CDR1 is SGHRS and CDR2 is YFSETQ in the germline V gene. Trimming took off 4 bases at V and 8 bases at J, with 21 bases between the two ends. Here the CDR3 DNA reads TGCGCCAGCAGCCCCACCGGGTCCTCCCTAAGCGGCTACACCTTC. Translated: CASSPTGSSLSGYTF.

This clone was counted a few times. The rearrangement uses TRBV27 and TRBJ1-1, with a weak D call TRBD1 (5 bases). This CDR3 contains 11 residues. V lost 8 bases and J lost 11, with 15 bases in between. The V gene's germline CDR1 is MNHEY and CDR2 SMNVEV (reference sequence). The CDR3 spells CASLVGGRAFF. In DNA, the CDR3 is TGTGCCAGCCTCGTCGGGGGACGGGCTTTCTTT.

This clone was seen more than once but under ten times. CDR3 loop: CASTRKTGGASAFF. The CDR3 DNA is TGTGCCAGTACCAGAAAAACAGGGGGCGCTTCGGCTTTCTTT. The chain links TRBV19 to TRBJ1-1, with 9 bases lining up with TRBD1. The CDR3 is 14 amino acids. V shed 7 bases and J 11 bases; nucleotides not matched to a gene: 14. From germline, CDR1 is LNHDA and CDR2 SQIVND (reference sequence).

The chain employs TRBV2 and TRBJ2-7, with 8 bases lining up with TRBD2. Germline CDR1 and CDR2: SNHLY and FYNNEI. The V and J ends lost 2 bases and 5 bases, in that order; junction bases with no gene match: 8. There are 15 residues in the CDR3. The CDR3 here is CASSEPGLGANEQYF. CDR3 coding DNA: TGTGCCAGCAGTGAACCGGGACTAGGTGCGAACGAGCAGTACTTC.

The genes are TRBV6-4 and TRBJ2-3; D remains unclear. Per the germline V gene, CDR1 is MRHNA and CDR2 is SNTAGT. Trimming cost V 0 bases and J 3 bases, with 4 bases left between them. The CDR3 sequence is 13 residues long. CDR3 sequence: CASSDSDTDTQYF. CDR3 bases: TGTGCCAGCAGTGACTCGGATACAGATACGCAGTATTTT.

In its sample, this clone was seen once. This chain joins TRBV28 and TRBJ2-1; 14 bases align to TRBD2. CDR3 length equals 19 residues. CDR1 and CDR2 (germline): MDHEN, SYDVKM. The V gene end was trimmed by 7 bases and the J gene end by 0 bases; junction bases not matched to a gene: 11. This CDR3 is CASNPGLAGEGVSYNEQFF. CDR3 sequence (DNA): TGTGCCAGCAACCCGGGACTAGCGGGAGAGGGTGTCTCCTACAATGAGCAGTTCTTC.